A single sample is the source of the 15 T cell receptor beta chains below, sequenced in a study of T cell responses to AZD1222 COVID-19 vaccine. Clones were read by immunoSEQ multiplex PCR, and TCRdb kept only the in-frame ones, dropping some. Here the sample spans tens of thousands of clones, around 84% being singletons. The material was peripheral blood, obtained on day 0 of AZD1222 vaccination. These receptors came from an adult in good health.

V gene TRBV5-1 combines with J gene TRBJ1-1, with D unresolved. The CDR3 is 13 amino acids. Deletions cut 0 bases from V and 1 base from J, with 4 bases between. CDR1 is SGHRS, CDR2 YFSETQ, per germline. The CDR3 loop is CASSLGGNTEAFF. The CDR3 DNA follows: TGCGCCAGCAGCTTGGGGGGGAACACTGAAGCTTTCTTT.

This chain joins TRBV30 and TRBJ1-2, with 10 positions matching TRBD1. V dropped 6 bases and J dropped 5; count of bases not matched to a gene: 15. CDR3 length equals 16 residues. CDR1 and CDR2 (germline): GTSNPN, SVGIG (reference sequence). CDR3 sequence reads: CACPKAGGTGEYGYTF. The CDR3 DNA reads as TGTGCCTGCCCTAAGGCCGGAGGGACAGGGGAGTATGGCTACACCTTC. The full variable domain, completed using reference TRBV30 and TRBJ1-2, is SQTIHQWPATLVQPVGSPLSLECTVEGTSNPNLYWYRQAAGRGLQLLFYSVGIGQISSEVPQNLSASRPQDRQFILSSKKLLLSDSGFYLCACPKAGGTGEYGYTFGSGTRLTVV.

This chain uses TRBV2 with TRBJ2-7, with 7 bases matching TRBD2. This CDR3 contains 14 residues. Germline V lookup: CDR1 SNHLY, CDR2 FYNNEI. V lost 3 bases, J lost 3 bases, and 5 bases stayed unmatched. CDR3 DNA: TGTGCCAGCAGTGACCAGCGGGGCCTCTACGAGCAGTACTTC. This encodes CASSDQRGLYEQYF.

In its sample, this clone is medium-sized. The V call is TRBV18, the J call TRBJ2-7; TRBD1 or TRBD2 may be the D gene (5 bases each). The CDR3 consists of 13 residues. Trimming removed 3 bases from V and 6 bases from J, with 12 bases in between. The germline CDR1 and CDR2 sequences are KGHSH and LQKENI. The CDR3 DNA sequence: TGTGCCAGCTCACCCGGGGCCGAATCCGAGCAGTACTTC. Residues: CASSPGAESEQYF. The full variable domain, with the rest looked up from reference TRBV18 and TRBJ2-7, is NAGVMQNPRHLVRRRGQEARLRCSPMKGHSHVYWYRQLPEEGLKFMVYLQKENIIDESGMPKERFSAEFPKEGPSILRIQQVVRGDSAAYFCASSPGAESEQYFGPGTRLTVT.

The J gene is TRBJ1-2, the V gene TRBV5-1, with D uncertain. Trimming shortened V by 0 bases and J by 8 bases, and 11 bases separated the two germline ends. Germline lookup yields CDR1 SGHRS and CDR2 YFSETQ. The CDR3 covers 13 residues. CDR3 bases: TGCGCCAGCAGCTTGGACCCCATCGGGGGCTACACCTTC. The encoded protein is CASSLDPIGGYTF.

This rearrangement joins TRBV19 to TRBJ1-1, with D unclear. The CDR3 is 11 amino acids. Trimming left V 6 bases short and J 0 bases short, with 2 bases between. CDR1 is LNHDA, CDR2 SQIVND, per germline (reference sequence). The CDR3 sequence: CASRLNTEAFF. The CDR3 bases are TGTGCCAGTAGACTGAACACTGAAGCTTTCTTT.

The J gene is TRBJ2-3, the V gene TRBV6-4, with a tentative D call TRBD2 (6 bases). There are 18 residues in the CDR3. Germline-derived CDR1 and CDR2 are MRHNA and SNTAGT. The V gene lost 7 bases and the J gene lost 3 bases, with 26 bases spanning the gap. This CDR3 is CASKRTAGISGRTDTQYF. CDR3 bases: TGTGCCAGCAAACGAACGGCGGGGATAAGCGGGCGTACAGATACGCAGTATTTT.

This chain joins TRBV4-1 and TRBJ1-2, with TRBD1 as a possible D gene (6 bases). V lost 1 base and J lost 4, with 10 bases in between. This CDR3 is 14 amino acids long. The germline V gene has CDR1 MGHRA and CDR2 YSYEKL. The CDR3 DNA reads as TGCGCCAGCAGCCAAGGGGGGGCAGTCTATGGCTACACCTTC. Its protein is CASSQGGAVYGYTF.

This clone is a singleton in its sample. The V gene is TRBV5-1, the J gene TRBJ2-3, with TRBD2 identical over 7 bases. The V gene end was trimmed by 4 bases and the J gene end by 2 bases; junction bases not matched to a gene: 13. The CDR3 is 17 residues long. The germline V gene has CDR1 SGHRS and CDR2 YFSETQ. This CDR3 is CASSLLTSLENTDTQYF. CDR3 coding DNA: TGCGCCAGCAGCCTGCTGACTAGCTTGGAGAACACAGATACGCAGTATTTT.

V and J are TRBV19 and TRBJ2-7; 10 nucleotides match TRBD1. Germline values: CDR1 LNHDA, CDR2 SQIVND (reference sequence). The CDR3 runs to 16 residues. The V gene end was trimmed by 1 base and the J gene end by 3 bases; junction bases not matched to a gene: 6. CDR3 residues: CASSIAGTGVDYEQYF. Here the CDR3 DNA reads TGTGCCAGTAGTATAGCCGGGACAGGGGTGGACTACGAGCAGTACTTC.

The V gene is TRBV6-1, the J gene TRBJ2-7; a weak D match, TRBD1 (6 bases). Germline loops: CDR1 MNHNS, CDR2 SASEGT. V was cut by 3 bases and J by 12 bases, with 21 bases left in between. The CDR3 sequence is 14 residues long. CDR3 residues: CASSETGDYTSRYF. CDR3 nucleotides: TGTGCCAGCAGTGAGACAGGCGATTACACGTCCCGGTACTTC.

The rearrangement joins TRBV19 to TRBJ1-2; TRBD1 is a possible D gene (5 bases). This CDR3 is built from 15 residues. With 2 bases removed from V and 6 bases from J, the gap between germline ends came to 16 bases. Germline V gene lookup returns CDR1 LNHDA and CDR2 SQIVND (reference sequence). DNA for the CDR3: TGTGCCAGTAGTATACCCGGGACGGTTGGGGATGGCTACACCTTC. Translation: CASSIPGTVGDGYTF.

This clone has a single count. The chain combines TRBV6-5 with TRBJ1-2, with 7 positions matching TRBD1. CDR3 length equals 14 residues. Unmatched junction bases numbered 4, after V lost 6 bases and J lost 0 bases. CDR1 and CDR2 from the germline V gene are MNHEY and SVGAGI. The CDR3 region has the DNA TGTGCCAGCAGAGTTACAGGGGCTAACTATGGCTACACCTTC. Translation: CASRVTGANYGYTF.

This chain links TRBV23-1 with TRBJ2-1; D unresolved. TRBV23-1 is designated an ORF whose function remains uncertain. There are 12 residues in the CDR3. Trimming stripped 0 bases from V and 6 bases from J, with 3 bases between. DNA for the CDR3: TGCGCCAGCAGTCAATCGTTCAATGAGCAGTTCTTC. Translating it yields CASSQSFNEQFF.

The chain has TRBV7-9 and TRBJ1-2; TRBD1 aligns across 8 bases. CDR1 SEHNR and CDR2 FQNEAQ come from the germline V gene (reference sequence). Trimming took 4 bases from V and 4 from J; bases not matched to a gene: 5. The CDR3 has 14 residues. This CDR3 is CASSSPQGGYGYTF. For the CDR3, the DNA is TGTGCCAGCAGCTCGCCACAGGGGGGCTATGGCTACACCTTC.